The sequence of this TCR beta chain was determined in a study of blood T cell repertoires in COVID-19. The protocol was immunoSEQ multiplex PCR, while the TCRdb copy is restricted to in-frame clones and leaves out a portion. The sample shows fewer than 250,000 clones, around nine tenths of them seen only once. CDR1 and CDR2 (germline): SGHRS, YFSETQ. The CDR3 runs 13 residues. V was clipped by 0 bases and J by 5 bases, with 9 bases between them. This clone appeared once. This receptor was obtained from a woman aged 55-69 years who had recovered from COVID-19. The chain has TRBV5-1 and TRBJ2-7; D not resolved. Source material: peripheral blood. CDR3: CASSLAGMNEQYF. CDR3 bases: TGCGCCAGCAGCTTGGCAGGTATGAACGAGCAGTACTTC.